This TCR beta chain was profiled in a study of blood T cell repertoires in COVID-19. This table comes from immunoSEQ multiplex PCR, and its TCRdb copy is limited to in-frame clones, with some not included. The sample lists approximately 180,000 clones; around 82% were seen once. The germline CDR1 and CDR2 sequences are LNHDA and SQIVND (reference sequence). V lost 8 bases and J lost 4; bases outside the gene matches: 11. The CDR3 spans 15 residues. Across 20 to 25 US areas, participants ranged in age from about 18 to 100 years. The clonotype was recovered from a woman aged 55-69 years with acute COVID-19. Sequencing was performed on PBMCs or T cells enriched from blood (not recorded which). The chain links TRBV19 to TRBJ1-1, with TRBD1 matching 9 bases. The CDR3 reads CASGSNRDRATEAFF. Here the CDR3 DNA reads TGTGCCAGTGGATCTAACCGGGACAGGGCCACTGAAGCTTTCTTT.